The 19 T cell receptor beta chains below come from one sample, sequenced in a study of post-analysis software for immune sequencing data. No antigen is known for these receptors. TCR beta cDNA libraries had unique molecular identifiers. TCRdb ran MiXCR on the PCR reads and lists one entry per CDR3 protein. This sample has about 460,000 distinct CDR3 sequences, with around 40% found just once. General study results and limits: Among 5 or 6 TRBV segments more frequent in patients than controls were TRBV5-6, TRBV5-1 and TRBV20-1.

Sequencing used blood. The receptors were sampled from a girl between 5 and 17 years old with multiple sclerosis.

V and J are TRBV29-1 and TRBJ1-1; D not resolved. Germline values: CDR1 SQVTM, CDR2 ANQGSEA. CDR3 length: 10 amino acids. V lost 4 bases, J lost 11 bases, and 11 bases lay in between. The CDR3 coding sequence is TGCAGCGTTGTGCGCCGGCGCGCTTTCTTT. This codes for CSVVRRRAFF. The whole variable domain, filled in from reference TRBV29-1 and TRBJ1-1, reads SAVISQKPSRDICQRGTSLTIQCQVDSQVTMMFWYRQQPGQSLTLIATANQGSEATYESGFVIDKFPISRPNLTFSTLTVSNMSPEDSSIYLCSVVRRRAFFGQGTRLTVV.

This chain connects TRBV5-1 to TRBJ2-7; a weak D match, TRBD2 (6 bases). There are 14 residues in the CDR3. The germline V gene has CDR1 SGHRS and CDR2 YFSETQ. V was pared by 7 bases and J by 1 base, with 15 bases between. In DNA, the CDR3 is TGCGCCAGCGGCCCGGGGGTGACGTCCTACGAGCAGTACTTC. The encoded protein is CASGPGVTSYEQYF.

The chain recombines TRBV7-3 with TRBJ1-1, with a possible D match to TRBD1 (6 bases). This CDR3 spans 14 amino acids. Germline assignment: CDR1 SGHTA and CDR2 FQGTGA. The V end was cut by 4 bases, the J end by 5 bases, with 14 bases between. CDR3 DNA sequence: TGTGCCAGCAGCTCCCAGGACAGAAGGACTGAAGCTTTCTTT. The encoded protein is CASSSQDRRTEAFF.

This clonotype was picked up one time. The chain recombines TRBV6-5 with TRBJ2-4; D remains unclear. With 5 bases removed from V and 3 bases from J, the gap between germline ends came to 11 bases. The germline V gene encodes CDR1 MNHEY and CDR2 SVGAGI. This CDR3 spans 14 amino acids. CDR3 loop: CASSPSAGKNIQYF. The CDR3 bases are TGTGCCAGCAGTCCCTCGGCAGGCAAAAACATTCAGTACTTC.

Only a few counts were recorded for this clonotype. The rearrangement uses TRBV7-2 and TRBJ2-1, with 7 bases identical to TRBD2. This CDR3 region has 16 residues. V lost 2 bases and J lost 5; bases outside the gene matches: 9. In germline, CDR1 is SGHTA, CDR2 FQGNSA. CDR3 bases: TGTGCCAGCAGCTTACTAGCGGAAGGGCTCCACAATGAGCAGTTCTTC. It is translated as CASSLLAEGLHNEQFF.

This rearrangement joins TRBV30 to TRBJ1-6; D might be TRBD1 (5 bases). The CDR3 spans 15 residues. V shed 1 base and J shed 8 bases, with 15 bases lying between them. CDR1 and CDR2 from the germline V gene are GTSNPN and SVGIG (reference sequence). CDR3 in DNA: TGTGCCTGGAGTGCCCTATCAGGGCCGGATTCACCCCTCCACTTT. This encodes CAWSALSGPDSPLHF.

The chain carries TRBV29-1 and TRBJ2-7; 8 nucleotides match TRBD2. CDR1 and CDR2 (germline): SQVTM, ANQGSEA. J gave up 1 base and V 7 bases, and 24 bases lay outside the gene matches. This CDR3 region has 19 residues. CDR3 in DNA: TGCAGCGGTCTGAACTGGTTTCTTTCCGGCGGGAGGAGGTCCTACGAGCAGTACTTC. Translated, it gives CSGLNWFLSGGRRSYEQYF.

The genes are TRBV7-2 and TRBJ2-4; 8 bases are shared with TRBD2. The CDR3 is made up of 15 amino acids. Germline-derived CDR1 and CDR2 are SGHTA and FQGNSA. The ends lost 3 bases at V and 13 bases at J; junction bases unmatched: 14. The CDR3 is CASSLGTRGGYKQYF. The CDR3 DNA reads TGTGCCAGCAGCTTGGGGACTAGAGGGGGTTACAAGCAGTACTTC.

The chain has TRBV12-3 or TRBV12-4 and TRBJ1-1, with D possibly being TRBD1 (6 bases). The CDR3 covers 15 residues. The V and J ends lost 5 bases and 0 bases respectively, with 13 bases between them. The CDR3 coding sequence is TGTGCCAGCAGTGCAGCGGACAGCTTGAACACTGAAGCTTTCTTT. Translated, it gives CASSAADSLNTEAFF.

This clonotype appeared a few times. This chain joins TRBV12-3 or TRBV12-4 and TRBJ2-4; tentative D call: TRBD1 (7 bases). The J call may be wrong; the DNA end is better matched by TRBJ2-7. The CDR3 consists of 14 residues. CDR3 DNA sequence: TGTGCCAGCAGTTTACAGGGGGGAAGTGGCGAGCAGTACTTC. This codes for CASSLQGGSGEQYF.

This clonotype has more than one count but fewer than ten. The chain uses TRBV20-1 and TRBJ1-2, with no clear D. The CDR3 sequence is 15 residues long. V was pared by 1 base and J by 4 bases, with 16 bases between. Germline V CDR1 and CDR2: DFQATT, SNEGSKA (reference sequence). DNA for the CDR3: TGCAGTGCTAGAGCGGGGATTCAAAGGGCCTATGGCTACACCTTC. Translation: CSARAGIQRAYGYTF.

Of note for this clonotype: One end of the junction does not line up with germline, which may come from a read error. The chain is built from TRBV7-2 and TRBJ2-1; 7 positions match TRBD2. The CDR3 loop spans 15 amino acids. Germline lookup yields CDR1 SGHTA and CDR2 FQGNSA. CDR3: CASSWDYSSYNERYF. CDR3 in DNA: TGTGCCAGCAGCTGGGACTACAGCTCCTACAATGAGCGGTACTTC.

This clonotype was seen a handful of times. The chain couples TRBV7-3 to TRBJ2-2, with a possible D match to TRBD2 (6 bases). CDR3 length equals 16 residues. Germline V gene lookup returns CDR1 SGHTA and CDR2 FQGTGA. V was trimmed by 0 bases and J by 5 bases, leaving 13 bases between them. CDR3 sequence: CASSLTSSGRTGELFF. CDR3 nucleotide sequence: TGTGCCAGCAGCTTAACGTCATCAGGGAGGACCGGGGAGCTGTTTTTT.

This CDR3 is CASSRPEGGTNYGYTF. The CDR3 DNA follows: TGTGCCAGCAGTCGTCCTGAGGGGGGCACTAACTATGGCTACACCTTC. This sequence joins TRBV2 and TRBJ1-2; TRBD1 might be the D (6 bases). V was clipped by 5 bases and J by 0 bases, with 16 bases between them. Per germline, CDR1 SNHLY and CDR2 FYNNEI. The CDR3 extends over 16 amino acids.

J is TRBJ1-2 and V is TRBV20-1; maybe TRBD1 (5 bases). Trimming took 6 bases from V and 6 from J, leaving 20 bases between them. CDR1 DFQATT and CDR2 SNEGSKA come from the germline V gene (reference sequence). CDR3 length: 14 residues. CDR3 sequence reads: CSASYGHVLDGYTF. CDR3 DNA: TGCAGTGCCTCATATGGACACGTGTTAGATGGCTACACCTTC.

This chain links TRBV7-3 with TRBJ1-2; the match to TRBD1 covers 10 bases. Germline V gene lookup returns CDR1 SGHTA and CDR2 FQGTGA. The CDR3 totals 17 residues. The V segment lost 0 bases and the J segment 3 bases; nucleotides outside the gene matches: 7. The CDR3 loop is CASSLTRGDRGYYGYTF. In nucleotides, the CDR3 is TGTGCCAGCAGCTTAACGCGTGGGGACAGGGGCTACTATGGCTACACCTTC.

The chain employs TRBV9 and TRBJ2-1; D is ambiguous. The CDR3 loop spans 13 amino acids. V was shortened by 0 bases and J by 7 bases, with 8 bases between the two germline ends. The germline V gene encodes CDR1 SGDLS and CDR2 YYNGEE. CDR3 nucleotide sequence: TGTGCCAGCAGCGTAGATTCTCGGAATGAGCAGTTCTTC. Its protein is CASSVDSRNEQFF.

The chain recombines TRBV7-2 with TRBJ2-3; D call uncertain. The V end lost 1 base, the J end lost 0 bases, and 5 bases lay between the germline ends. Per the germline V gene, CDR1 is SGHTA and CDR2 is FQGNSA. The CDR3 covers 14 residues. The CDR3 DNA reads TGTGCCAGCAGCTTAGTAACTAGCACAGATACGCAGTATTTT. Translation: CASSLVTSTDTQYF.

The CDR3 bases are TGTGCCAGCAGTTTAGCCCTCGGACTAGCTACCAACGAGCAGTACTTC. Translating it yields CASSLALGLATNEQYF. The V and J genes are TRBV12-3 or TRBV12-4 and TRBJ2-1; 8 nucleotides match TRBD2. The J call is doubtful: the DNA matches TRBJ2-7 better. This CDR3 has 16 amino acids.